Below, 7 T cell receptor beta chains from the same sample are listed, as sequenced in a study of cytomegalovirus exposure and HLA in healthy donors (dated by TCRdb to about 2017). Libraries were built with the immunoSEQ multiplex PCR assay. The multiplex PCR relied on a mix of 60 forward primers for TCR Vbeta segments and 13 reverse primers for TCR Jbeta segments. The table comes from immuneACCESS by way of TCRdb, which keeps in-frame sequences with V and J called. Part of the clones is missing from these tables; in studies checked, under half for an unresolved V gene and the rest for unknown reasons. The sample has fewer than 300,000 clones on record, approximately 80% of them singletons. Less than 0.4% of the sample is taken by the ten largest. Sequencing used PBMCs. The source of these receptors is a girl aged 2 to 9 in good health and CMV-seronegative.

The chain employs TRBV27 and TRBJ2-1; 7 bases match TRBD2. Looked up from germline, CDR1 is MNHEY and CDR2 is SMNVEV (reference sequence). This CDR3 region has 15 residues. V shed 3 bases, J shed 3 bases, and the junction held 5 bases outside the gene matches. CDR3 in amino acids: CASSFGTNSYNEQFF. DNA of the CDR3: TGTGCCAGCAGTTTTGGGACTAACAGCTACAATGAGCAGTTCTTC.

The chain recombines TRBV5-1 with TRBJ1-5, with D maybe TRBD1 (6 bases). Germline CDR1 is SGHRS and CDR2 is YFSETQ. V was pared by 1 base and J by 4 bases, with 15 bases between. This CDR3 contains 16 residues. The CDR3 DNA sequence: TGCGCCAGCAGCTTGATTTTCGGGGGGCGTAATCAGCCCCAGCATTTT. The encoded protein is CASSLIFGGRNQPQHF.

The V call is TRBV5-1, the J call TRBJ2-1, with D unclear. Trimming removed 4 bases at V and 4 bases at J, with 24 bases between. The germline V gene has CDR1 SGHRS and CDR2 YFSETQ. The CDR3 runs 18 residues. CDR3 coding DNA: TGCGCCAGCAGCCCCCGCCGGCTCCGGGTCGTTCTGTACAATGAGCAGTTCTTC. Translated, it gives CASSPRRLRVVLYNEQFF.

The chain combines TRBV13 with TRBJ2-7, with D possibly TRBD1 on 6 matching bases. The length of the CDR3 is 14 residues. The germline CDR1 and CDR2 sequences are PRHDT and FYEKMQ (reference sequence). The V end lost 0 bases, the J end lost 7 bases, and 13 bases lay between the germline ends. The CDR3 DNA follows: TGTGCCAGCAGCTTAGGTGGACAGTTGGAAGAGCAGTACTTC. It translates to CASSLGGQLEEQYF.

The rearrangement joins TRBV20-1 to TRBJ2-1, with TRBD1 as a possible D gene (5 bases). The CDR3 extends over 11 amino acids. CDR1 is DFQATT, CDR2 SNEGSKA, per germline (reference sequence). Trimming shortened V by 5 bases and J by 7 bases, and 9 bases separated the two germline ends. The CDR3 region is CSAGRVNEQFF. DNA for the CDR3: TGCAGTGCTGGCAGGGTAAATGAGCAGTTCTTC.

V and J are TRBV5-6 and TRBJ1-5; 7 bases match TRBD1. Looked up from germline, CDR1 is SGHDT and CDR2 is YYEEEE. The CDR3 extends over 14 amino acids. Trimming cost V 4 bases and J 5 bases; bases outside gene matches: 6. The CDR3 nucleotides read TGTGCCAGCAGCCAAGCAGGGGGTGATCAGCCCCAGCATTTT. Encoded protein: CASSQAGGDQPQHF. Complete variable domain (other parts from reference TRBV5-6 and TRBJ1-5): DAGVTQSPTHLIKTRGQQVTLRCSPKSGHDTVSWYQQALGQGPQFIFQYYEEEERQRGNFPDRFSGHQFPNYSSELNVNALLLGDSALYLCASSQAGGDQPQHFGDGTRLSIL.

Details on this clone: Mismatch with germline at one junction end may stem from a read error. This rearrangement joins TRBV2 to TRBJ1-3; perhaps TRBD1 as D (5 bases). There are 16 residues in the CDR3. Looked up from germline, CDR1 is SNHLY and CDR2 is FYNNEI. The DNA of the CDR3 is TGTGCCAGCAGGCCACCGGGGGAAAGTGCTGGTAACACCATATATTTT. Translating gives CASRPPGESAGNTIYF.